This paragraph covers one T cell receptor beta chain sequence. These data originate in a study of blood T cell repertoires in COVID-19. Across the study: Spain, Italy and the United States supplied samples that represented acute and convalescent COVID-19. T cells, B-cell-depleted T cells, or PBMCs provided the cDNA or gDNA that served as material.

The assay was immunoSEQ multiplex PCR, and TCRdb's table has in-frame clones only and misses some. The repertoire holds 300,000 to 400,000 clones, with roughly 90% as singletons. Germline V lookup: CDR1 SGHRS, CDR2 YFSETQ. Trimming pared 3 bases from V and 7 bases from J, leaving 22 bases between. CDR3 length equals 16 residues. The TCR was taken from a woman in her sixties or seventies with COVID-19, enrolled during active disease. This chain uses TRBV5-1 with TRBJ2-5, with D perhaps TRBD2 (7 bases). The sequencing sample was made of peripheral blood. The CDR3 nucleotides read TGCGCCAGCAGCTCCGCTAGCGGTGGGGGCTCGTGGACCCAGTACTTC. Encoded protein: CASSSASGGGSWTQYF.